Following are 7 T cell receptor beta chains from one sample sequenced in a study of blood T cells in healthy people across ages. With a J-beta primer mix and a sample-barcoded 5' primer, a second PCR ran about 7 to 12 cycles. A single record per CDR3 protein comes from TCRdb applying MiXCR to the 5' RACE reads. Of 850,000 to 1,000,000 distinct CDR3 sequences in the sample, roughly 51% are singletons; the top ten hold roughly 23%. The sample consisted of blood. The receptors shown here come from a woman aged 55-70 years in good health.

The table lists this clonotype with a few counts. This sequence joins TRBV20-1 and TRBJ2-7; D is possibly TRBD2 (6 bases). There are 14 residues in the CDR3. The V end lost 3 bases, the J end lost 0 bases, and 12 bases lay between the germline ends. From germline, CDR1 is DFQATT and CDR2 SNEGSKA (reference sequence). The CDR3 is CSARGTYSSYEQYF. The CDR3 region has the DNA TGCAGTGCTAGGGGGACTTACAGCTCCTACGAGCAGTACTTC.

The table lists this clonotype with a few counts. V and J are TRBV3-1 and TRBJ1-5, with D perhaps matching TRBD1 (5 bases). Germline V gene data show CDR1 as LGHDT and CDR2 as YNNKEL (reference sequence). Trimming took 2 bases from V and 2 from J, leaving 16 bases between them. This CDR3 is built from 17 residues. DNA of the CDR3: TGTGCCAGCAGCCAACGTGGAGGGGCGAGGGGCAATCAGCCCCAGCATTTT. Encoded protein: CASSQRGGARGNQPQHF.

In its sample, this clonotype was seen once. A much larger clone differs from this one at a single base, so this may be a read error. The chain joins TRBV29-1 to TRBJ2-4; maybe TRBD1 (6 bases). This CDR3 has 12 residues. Between the trimmed V and J ends, which lost 8 bases and 12 bases, there was a span of 20 bases. The V gene's germline CDR1 is SQVTM and CDR2 ANQGSEA. The CDR3 spells CSILQGMYSQYF. CDR3 in DNA: TGCAGCATCCTCCAGGGGATGTACAGTCAGTACTTC.

The chain has TRBV2 and TRBJ1-3; the D is unclear. The CDR3 sequence is 16 residues long. Trimming took 3 bases from V and 1 from J, leaving 13 bases between them. Germline assignment: CDR1 SNHLY and CDR2 FYNNEI. The CDR3: CASSDLTINSGNTIYF. The CDR3 bases are TGTGCCAGCAGTGACCTAACCATCAATTCTGGAAACACCATATATTTT.

The chain has TRBV6-5 and TRBJ2-1, with D possibly TRBD2 on 5 matching bases. Germline V CDR1 and CDR2: MNHEY, SVGAGI. CDR3 length: 16 amino acids. Trimming removed 1 base from V and 4 bases from J, with 14 bases in between. The CDR3 sequence: CASSYFSTKPYNEQFF. In DNA, the CDR3 is TGTGCCAGCAGTTACTTTTCGACTAAACCTTACAATGAGCAGTTCTTC.

This clonotype occurred a few times. V is TRBV6-1 and J is TRBJ2-5; 7 bases are a match to TRBD2. The CDR3 spans 14 residues. Germline lookup yields CDR1 MNHNS and CDR2 SASEGT. J was trimmed by 2 bases and V by 5 bases; bases with no gene match: 5. The CDR3 DNA reads TGTGCCAGCAGTCTAGAGCGGGATCAAGAGACCCAGTACTTC. Its protein is CASSLERDQETQYF.

For this clonotype: An end of the junction differs from the germline gene, which may be a read error. The chain joins TRBV3-1 to TRBJ2-3, with 7 bases identical to TRBD2. CDR1 is LGHDT, CDR2 YNNKEL, per germline (reference sequence). The CDR3 runs 17 residues. The CDR3 DNA sequence: TGTGCCGGCAGCCAAGCTTCATCCGGGAGGTATACAGATACGCAGTATTTT. Translating it yields CAGSQASSGRYTDTQYF.